This T cell receptor beta chain was recorded in a study of T-cell reconstitution after alpha-beta-depleted transplantation in children. Study-wide findings and caveats: Several hundred rapidly expanded clones from non-depleted graft cells reportedly supplied alpha-beta T cells about two months post-transplant. A year post-transplant, T-cell counts and diversity derived mostly from newly produced T cells.

V lost 5 bases and J 3 bases, leaving 23 bases between the germline ends. CDR1 and CDR2 from the germline V gene are DFQATT and SNEGSKA (reference sequence). The CDR3 consists of 16 residues. TCRbeta library construction was performed incorporating unique molecular identifiers. TCRdb re-called the PCR reads with MiXCR, one entry per CDR3 protein. The sample records around 210,000 distinct CDR3 sequences, about 6.6% being singletons. As concerns this clonotype: Its target is unknown.

This TCR was sampled from a boy under 10 years old with acute lymphoblastic leukemia, due to receive a stem cell transplant. The chain recombines TRBV20-1 with TRBJ2-7; either TRBD1 or TRBD2 may supply D (5 bases each). The sequences come from PBMCs, collected before TCRalphabeta/CD19-depleted stem cell transplant. Here the CDR3 reads CSAPSGRQSPYYEQYF. The CDR3, as DNA: TGCAGTGCTCCCTCGGGACGCCAGTCCCCTTACTACGAGCAGTACTTC.